Below are 28 T cell receptor beta chains sequenced from a single sample in a study of neurological immune-mediated disorders. TCRdb recomputed calls from the 5' RACE reads with MiXCR, one row per CDR3 protein. This table holds roughly 25,000 distinct CDR3 sequences, 6.5% to 8% found once. Sequenced sample: PBMCs. The origin of the receptors is a woman between 40 and 55 years old in good health.

Ten or more counts support this clonotype. This chain connects TRBV20-1 to TRBJ2-7; possibly TRBD2 for D (6 bases). Germline V gives CDR1 DFQATT, CDR2 SNEGSKA (reference sequence). Trimming cost V 6 bases and J 6 bases, with 15 bases left between them. This CDR3 has 12 amino acids. The CDR3 DNA follows: TGCAGTGCGGGGCGGGACCTTGGCGAGCAGTACTTC. Its protein product is CSAGRDLGEQYF.

This clonotype was found many times. V usage is TRBV29-1 and J usage is TRBJ2-1, with D possibly matching TRBD1 (6 bases). V was cut by 7 bases and J by 7 bases, with 11 bases left in between. The CDR3 totals 11 residues. CDR1 and CDR2 from the germline V gene are SQVTM and ANQGSEA. DNA for the CDR3: TGCAGCGGGGGACACACAAATGAGCAGTTCTTC. Translating gives CSGGHTNEQFF.

This clonotype was seen repeatedly, ten times or more. The V gene is TRBV5-1, the J gene TRBJ2-5, with D possibly matching TRBD2 (5 bases). The germline V gene has CDR1 SGHRS and CDR2 YFSETQ. Trimming pared 5 bases from V and 3 bases from J, leaving 11 bases between. The CDR3 consists of 13 residues. The CDR3: CASRAAAKETQYF. The CDR3 DNA reads as TGCGCCAGCAGGGCAGCGGCGAAAGAGACCCAGTACTTC.

Many counts were recorded for this clonotype. The chain is built from TRBV4-3 and TRBJ2-7, with D perhaps TRBD1 (5 bases). The CDR3 is made up of 14 amino acids. Trimming cost V 3 bases and J 0 bases, with 9 bases left between them. Germline CDR1 reads LGHNA; CDR2 reads YSLEER. CDR3 sequence: CASSQGLSSYEQYF. For the CDR3, the DNA is TGCGCCAGCAGCCAGGGGCTGAGCTCCTACGAGCAGTACTTC.

There are many counts of this clonotype. The rearrangement links TRBV29-1 to TRBJ2-4; TRBD1 might be the D (6 bases). Looked up from germline, CDR1 is SQVTM and CDR2 is ANQGSEA. The CDR3 is 11 residues long. The CDR3 DNA reads as TGCGGAGAGGCAGGGGTGAACATTCAGTACTTC. It yields the protein CGEAGVNIQYF.

This clonotype was observed many times. This sequence joins TRBV2 and TRBJ2-1; D possibly corresponds to TRBD1 (6 bases). V shed 2 bases and J shed 4 bases, with 15 bases lying between them. The germline gives CDR1 SNHLY, CDR2 FYNNEI. The CDR3 is made up of 16 amino acids. The CDR3 reads CASSESGGRGYNEQFF. The CDR3 DNA reads as TGTGCCAGCAGTGAATCGGGCGGAAGGGGGTACAATGAGCAGTTCTTC.

By proportion, this clonotype is medium-sized. V gene TRBV7-2 combines with J gene TRBJ1-1; D not certain. The CDR3 runs to 12 residues. Deletions cut 5 bases from V and 11 bases from J, with 15 bases between. Germline V gives CDR1 SGHTA, CDR2 FQGNSA. This chain's CDR3 is CASSPMTGMAFF. Written as DNA, the CDR3 is TGTGCCAGCAGCCCGATGACTGGGATGGCTTTCTTT. Full variable domain (outside the CDR3, taken from reference TRBV7-2 and TRBJ1-1): GAGVSQSPSNKVTEKGKDVELRCDPISGHTALYWYRQSLGQGLEFLIYFQGNSAPDKSGLPSDRFSAERTGGSVSTLTIQRTQQEDSAVYLCASSPMTGMAFFGQGTRLTVV.

This clonotype was seen many times. CDR3 region: CSAKLAAETQYF. The CDR3 DNA sequence: TGCAGTGCAAAACTAGCAGCGGAGACCCAGTACTTC. The gene calls are TRBV20-1 and TRBJ2-5; D is possibly TRBD2 (6 bases). V gave up 6 bases and J gave up 5 bases, with 13 bases separating them. The CDR3 is made up of 12 amino acids. The germline CDR1 and CDR2 sequences are DFQATT and SNEGSKA (reference sequence).

This clonotype appeared many times. The CDR3 loop reads CSGTLGGSTDTQYF. The CDR3 nucleotides are TGCAGTGGCACCTTGGGTGGGAGCACAGATACGCAGTATTTT. This sequence joins TRBV20-1 and TRBJ2-3; D remains unclear. V was cut by 7 bases and J by 0 bases, with 14 bases left in between. Germline V gives CDR1 DFQATT, CDR2 SNEGSKA (reference sequence). This CDR3 has 14 amino acids.

In this sample, this clonotype turned up a few times. The genes are TRBV28 and TRBJ2-7; 16 bases map to TRBD2. Germline lookup yields CDR1 MDHEN and CDR2 SYDVKM. This CDR3 is 17 amino acids long. Trimming at V came to 4 bases and at J to 3 bases, leaving 6 bases not matched to a gene. In DNA, the CDR3 is TGTGCCAGCAGTTCCGGGACTAGCGGGAGGGGATACTACGAGCAGTACTTC. Encoded protein: CASSSGTSGRGYYEQYF.

Many counts were recorded for this clonotype. The chain is built from TRBV5-1 and TRBJ2-7; D possibly corresponds to TRBD2 (6 bases). Trimming left V 4 bases short and J 0 bases short, with 17 bases between. In germline, CDR1 is SGHRS, CDR2 YFSETQ. This CDR3 comprises 16 residues. CDR3 loop: CASSLEPGGASYEQYF. For the CDR3, the DNA is TGCGCCAGCAGCCTCGAACCCGGGGGTGCCTCCTACGAGCAGTACTTC.

Many counts were recorded for this clonotype. The chain employs TRBV12-3 or TRBV12-4 and TRBJ2-1; D unresolved. The CDR3 runs to 15 residues. With 7 bases removed from V and 0 bases from J, the gap between germline ends came to 13 bases. The CDR3 coding sequence is TGTGCCAGCACCGAAGGAGTGAGCTCCTACAATGAGCAGTTCTTC. Translation gives CASTEGVSSYNEQFF.

This clonotype was found many times. The V call is TRBV28, the J call TRBJ2-5; D not certain. The V gene lost 3 bases and the J gene lost 5 bases, with 13 bases spanning the gap. The CDR3 is 14 residues long. Germline values: CDR1 MDHEN, CDR2 SYDVKM. The DNA of the CDR3 is TGTGCCAGCAGTTTGCCAGGCTCCGGGGAGACCCAGTACTTC. Translating gives CASSLPGSGETQYF. Full variable domain (remainder filled in from reference TRBV28 and TRBJ2-5): DVKVTQSSRYLVKRTGEKVFLECVQDMDHENMFWYRQDPGLGLRLIYFSYDVKMKEKGDIPEGYSVSREKKERFSLILESASTNQTSMYLCASSLPGSGETQYFGPGTRLLVL.

This clonotype was observed at least ten times. The rearrangement joins TRBV20-1 to TRBJ2-7; TRBD2 aligns across 7 bases. The V gene end was trimmed by 0 bases and the J gene end by 0 bases; junction bases not matched to a gene: 5. Per germline, CDR1 DFQATT and CDR2 SNEGSKA (reference sequence). The CDR3 sequence is 15 residues long. This chain's CDR3 is CSARDRASGSYEQYF. The DNA of the CDR3 is TGCAGTGCTAGAGATCGGGCTAGCGGCTCCTACGAGCAGTACTTC.

This clonotype was detected ten times or more. This rearrangement joins TRBV29-1 to TRBJ2-2; no reliable D call. Germline values: CDR1 SQVTM, CDR2 ANQGSEA. The CDR3 runs to 14 residues. V gave up 4 bases and J gave up 1 base, with 10 bases separating them. The CDR3 DNA sequence: TGCAGCGTTGTGGGGTTTCAGAACACCGGGGAGCTGTTTTTT. Translation gives CSVVGFQNTGELFF.

There are many counts of this clonotype. This rearrangement joins TRBV29-1 to TRBJ2-2, with D possibly being TRBD1 (8 bases). V was cut by 6 bases and J by 7 bases, with 15 bases left in between. The V gene's germline CDR1 is SQVTM and CDR2 ANQGSEA. The CDR3 sequence is 13 residues long. In DNA form, the CDR3 reads TGCAGCGTCGTAACAGGGGGGGGCGGGGAGCTGTTTTTT. Its translation is CSVVTGGGGELFF.

This clonotype was found many times. The V gene is TRBV20-1, the J gene TRBJ2-1; 8 bases map to TRBD2. This CDR3 spans 14 amino acids. CDR1 and CDR2 from the germline V gene are DFQATT and SNEGSKA (reference sequence). The V and J ends lost 6 bases and 7 bases, in that order; junction bases with no gene match: 11. This CDR3 reads CSAWVGRAWNEQFF. CDR3 DNA sequence: TGCAGTGCCTGGGTCGGGAGGGCCTGGAATGAGCAGTTCTTC.

The sample holds many counts of this clonotype. V gene TRBV5-1 combines with J gene TRBJ1-1; tentatively, D is TRBD1 (6 bases). CDR1 and CDR2 (germline): SGHRS, YFSETQ. The CDR3 extends over 15 amino acids. V was pared by 4 bases and J by 2 bases, with 15 bases between. CDR3 amino acids: CASSPVGGANTEAFF. Written as DNA, the CDR3 is TGCGCCAGCAGCCCGGTCGGGGGGGCAAACACTGAAGCTTTCTTT.

In its sample, this clonotype was seen many times. This chain connects TRBV20-1 to TRBJ1-4; no clear D. Trimming removed 1 base at V and 0 bases at J, with 6 bases between. This CDR3 has 14 amino acids. Germline V gene sequence: CDR1 DFQATT, CDR2 SNEGSKA (reference sequence). The CDR3 spells CSARVRATNEKLFF. The CDR3 DNA sequence: TGCAGTGCTAGAGTGCGTGCAACTAATGAAAAACTGTTTTTT.

This clonotype has at least ten counts. DNA for the CDR3: TGTGCCAGCAGCTTAGCGCTGACAGGGAGGTATGGCTACACCTTC. Protein: CASSLALTGRYGYTF. The chain carries TRBV7-2 and TRBJ1-2, with 7 nucleotides matching TRBD1. In germline, CDR1 is SGHTA, CDR2 FQGNSA. The junction had 6 bases not matched to a gene; V was cut back by 0 bases and J by 5 bases. The CDR3 sequence is 15 residues long.

This clonotype came up many times. This chain links TRBV5-1 with TRBJ2-1; the D gene is possibly TRBD2 (6 bases). The CDR3 covers 16 residues. Looked up from germline, CDR1 is SGHRS and CDR2 is YFSETQ. Between the trimmed V and J ends, which lost 4 bases and 4 bases, there was a span of 18 bases. CDR3 sequence (DNA): TGCGCCAGCAGCCCGGCTCTAAGCGGGCAATACAATGAGCAGTTCTTC. Translating it yields CASSPALSGQYNEQFF. The complete variable domain, with remaining parts taken from reference TRBV5-1 and TRBJ2-1, reads KAGVTQTPRYLIKTRGQQVTLSCSPISGHRSVSWYQQTPGQGLQFLFEYFSETQRNKGNFPGRFSGRQFSNSRSEMNVSTLELGDSALYLCASSPALSGQYNEQFFGPGTRLTVL.

This clonotype was picked up many times. This rearrangement joins TRBV29-1 to TRBJ1-1; possibly TRBD1 for D (5 bases). The germline CDR1 and CDR2 sequences are SQVTM and ANQGSEA. There are 12 residues in the CDR3. V gave up 3 bases and J gave up 4 bases, with 9 bases separating them. The CDR3, as DNA: TGCAGCGTTGACCAGGGTGGCACTGAAGCTTTCTTT. Translation: CSVDQGGTEAFF. The complete variable domain, with remaining parts taken from reference TRBV29-1 and TRBJ1-1, reads SAVISQKPSRDICQRGTSLTIQCQVDSQVTMMFWYRQQPGQSLTLIATANQGSEATYESGFVIDKFPISRPNLTFSTLTVSNMSPEDSSIYLCSVDQGGTEAFFGQGTRLTVV.

This clonotype was observed many times. The chain has TRBV3-1 and TRBJ2-1, with D tentatively TRBD2 (6 bases). V was shortened by 0 bases and J by 3 bases, with 12 bases between the two germline ends. Germline assignment: CDR1 LGHDT and CDR2 YNNKEL (reference sequence). This CDR3 is built from 16 residues. Here the CDR3 reads CASSQEAAGVYNEQFF. CDR3 sequence (DNA): TGTGCCAGCAGCCAAGAAGCAGCGGGCGTCTACAATGAGCAGTTCTTC.

This clonotype was observed at least ten times. The chain has TRBV25-1 and TRBJ2-7; a weak D match, TRBD1 (6 bases). CDR3 length equals 16 residues. Between the trimmed V and J ends, which lost 4 bases and 2 bases, there was a span of 18 bases. The germline gives CDR1 MGHDK, CDR2 SYGVNS. Here the CDR3 reads CASSGKGTPSPYEQYF. The CDR3 DNA is TGTGCCAGCAGTGGAAAGGGGACACCATCCCCCTACGAGCAGTACTTC.

By sample fraction, this clonotype is medium-sized (0.01 to 0.1%). This rearrangement joins TRBV20-1 to TRBJ2-7; D might be TRBD1 (6 bases). V was pared by 0 bases and J by 4 bases, with 13 bases between. Germline V gene lookup returns CDR1 DFQATT and CDR2 SNEGSKA (reference sequence). The CDR3 totals 14 residues. The CDR3 is CSARDLQGRYEQYF. The CDR3 region has the DNA TGCAGTGCTAGAGATCTACAGGGACGGTACGAGCAGTACTTC.

This clonotype appeared many times. This chain links TRBV4-3 with TRBJ2-1; TRBD1 might be the D (6 bases). Trimming pared 0 bases from V and 5 bases from J, leaving 14 bases between. The CDR3 is 16 amino acids. Germline CDR1 and CDR2: LGHNA and YSLEER. CDR3 DNA sequence: TGCGCCAGCAGCCAAGATGCCCAGGGGAATAACAATGAGCAGTTCTTC. Encoded protein: CASSQDAQGNNNEQFF.

This clonotype was detected ten times or more. The chain joins TRBV6-5 to TRBJ2-3; D is unclear. CDR3 length: 11 amino acids. Between the trimmed V and J ends, which lost 4 bases and 4 bases, there was a span of 3 bases. Germline V gene data show CDR1 as MNHEY and CDR2 as SVGAGI. The CDR3 spells CASSSPDTQYF. The CDR3 nucleotides read TGTGCCAGCAGTTCGCCAGATACGCAGTATTTT.

This clonotype was counted at least ten times. V is TRBV7-2 and J is TRBJ2-3; the D gene could be TRBD1 or TRBD2 (6 bases each). Looked up from germline, CDR1 is SGHTA and CDR2 is FQGNSA. V lost 1 base and J lost 4, with 9 bases in between. The CDR3 is made up of 14 amino acids. The CDR3 protein is CASSLDGGPDTQYF. CDR3 in DNA: TGTGCCAGCAGCTTAGATGGGGGGCCAGATACGCAGTATTTT.